Each of the 21 T cell receptor beta chains below was sequenced from the same sample in a study of PD-1 blockade in classical Hodgkin lymphoma. This sample's time point: cycle 4 day 1 (C4D1), after six to seven weeks of nivolumab. Each patient experienced a relapse that followed autologous stem cell transplantation, and brentuximab vedotin exposure varied. Magnetic negative selection purified CD4+ T cells from thawed PBMCs. The repertoire was sequenced with immunoSEQ multiplex PCR; TCRdb's copy has only in-frame clones and lacks some. The sample carries around 37,000 clones, more than 85% recorded once. The sequencing here drew on CD4+ T cells from blood, taken before the fourth cycle of nivolumab. These receptors originate from a human donor with classical Hodgkin lymphoma.

CDR3 residues: CASSRIAETLRGQYF. In nucleotides, the CDR3 is TGTGCCAGTAGTAGGATAGCGGAAACCCTACGAGGGCAGTACTTC. The chain links TRBV19 to TRBJ2-7, with D perhaps TRBD2 (6 bases). Trimming took 4 bases from V and 9 from J, leaving 22 bases between them. CDR3 length: 15 residues. Germline lookup yields CDR1 LNHDA and CDR2 SQIVND (reference sequence). Filled out from reference TRBV19 and TRBJ2-7, the complete variable domain reads DGGITQSPKYLFRKEGQNVTLSCEQNLNHDAMYWYRQDPGQGLRLIYYSQIVNDFQKGDIAEGYSVSREKKESFPLTVTSAQKNPTAFYLCASSRIAETLRGQYFGPGTRLTVT.

This chain joins TRBV28 and TRBJ2-1, with TRBD2 identical over 11 bases. There are 12 residues in the CDR3. Germline CDR1 MDHEN, CDR2 SYDVKM. J lost 10 bases, V lost 6 bases, and 2 bases had no gene match. The CDR3, as DNA: TGTGCCAGCAGACTAGCGGGAGAAGAGCAGTTCTTC. It yields the protein CASRLAGEEQFF.

The chain carries TRBV27 and TRBJ1-2; possible D gene TRBD1, 6 bases. The CDR3 is 13 residues long. Germline V gene lookup returns CDR1 MNHEY and CDR2 SMNVEV (reference sequence). Trimming removed 7 bases from V and 4 bases from J, with 13 bases in between. The CDR3 DNA is TGTGCCAGCACTCAGGGGATGTCCTATGGCTACACCTTC. Translated, it gives CASTQGMSYGYTF.

The genes are TRBV7-9 and TRBJ2-1; 8 nucleotides line up with TRBD2. The CDR3 contains 17 residues. Germline V gene data show CDR1 as SEHNR and CDR2 as FQNEAQ (reference sequence). Unmatched junction bases numbered 11, after V lost 2 bases and J lost 5 bases. CDR3 sequence reads: CASSLQLAVTGNNEQFF. The CDR3 coding sequence is TGTGCCAGCAGCTTACAACTAGCGGTAACGGGTAACAATGAGCAGTTCTTC. Drawing the rest from reference TRBV7-9 and TRBJ2-1, the complete variable domain is DTGVSQNPRHKITKRGQNVTFRCDPISEHNRLYWYRQTLGQGPEFLTYFQNEAQLEKSRLLSDRFSAERPKGSFSTLEIQRTEQGDSAMYLCASSLQLAVTGNNEQFFGPGTRLTVL.

The chain carries TRBV6-1 and TRBJ2-5, with 15 positions matching TRBD2. CDR3 length: 15 residues. Looked up from germline, CDR1 is MNHNS and CDR2 is SASEGT. After removal of 7 bases from V and 4 bases from J, the junction contained 4 bases not matched to a gene. The CDR3 is CASKGLAGGGETQYF. DNA for the CDR3: TGTGCCAGCAAAGGACTAGCGGGAGGGGGAGAGACCCAGTACTTC.

The chain carries TRBV18 and TRBJ2-3; TRBD1 agrees at 7 bases. CDR1 and CDR2 from the germline V gene are KGHSH and LQKENI. The CDR3 sequence is 16 residues long. V lost 3 bases, J lost 0 bases, and 6 bases stayed unmatched. CDR3 region: CASSPPRGPSTDTQYF. CDR3 in DNA: TGTGCCAGCTCACCCCCGAGGGGGCCCAGCACAGATACGCAGTATTTT. The variable domain in full, with the rest retrieved from reference TRBV18 and TRBJ2-3, is NAGVMQNPRHLVRRRGQEARLRCSPMKGHSHVYWYRQLPEEGLKFMVYLQKENIIDESGMPKERFSAEFPKEGPSILRIQQVVRGDSAAYFCASSPPRGPSTDTQYFGPGTRLTVL.

The rearrangement uses TRBV7-6 and TRBJ2-3; 8 bases fit TRBD1. V trimming: 5 bases; J trimming: 0 bases; junction bases outside the gene matches: 4. This CDR3 is built from 15 residues. Germline V gene lookup returns CDR1 SGHVS and CDR2 FNYEAQ. For the CDR3, the DNA is TGTGCCAGCAGCGAGACAGGGGCAAGCACAGATACGCAGTATTTT. Amino acid sequence: CASSETGASTDTQYF. The full variable domain, completed using reference TRBV7-6 and TRBJ2-3, is GAGVSQSPRYKVTKRGQDVALRCDPISGHVSLYWYRQALGQGPEFLTYFNYEAQQDKSGLPNDRFSAERPEGSISTLTIQRTEQRDSAMYRCASSETGASTDTQYFGPGTRLTVL.

This chain joins TRBV5-5 and TRBJ2-7; a possible D gene is TRBD1 (6 bases). CDR1 and CDR2 (germline): SGHKS, YYEKEE (reference sequence). V lost 2 bases and J lost 4, with 10 bases in between. This CDR3 comprises 13 residues. The CDR3 loop is CASSLGQLYEQYF. The CDR3, as DNA: TGTGCCAGCAGCTTAGGACAGTTATACGAGCAGTACTTC.

The J gene is TRBJ2-1, the V gene TRBV6-1; 9 positions agree with TRBD2. J gave up 7 bases and V 8 bases, and 12 bases lay outside the gene matches. The CDR3 length is 15 residues. Germline assignment: CDR1 MNHNS and CDR2 SASEGT. In DNA form, the CDR3 reads TGTGCCAGCCGTATCCGTATTAGCGGGAGTAATGAGCAGTTCTTC. Translated: CASRIRISGSNEQFF.

J is TRBJ2-1 and V is TRBV6-1; D possibly corresponds to TRBD1 (6 bases). Between the trimmed V and J ends, which lost 4 bases and 0 bases, there was a span of 13 bases. The CDR3 is made up of 16 amino acids. The germline V gene has CDR1 MNHNS and CDR2 SASEGT. CDR3 sequence (DNA): TGTGCCAGCAGTGGAGCGACAGGTAGCTCCTACAATGAGCAGTTCTTC. Amino acid sequence: CASSGATGSSYNEQFF.

The gene calls are TRBV6-6 and TRBJ2-7; 10 bases line up with TRBD1. The V gene's germline CDR1 is MNHNY and CDR2 SVGAGI (reference sequence). Trimming removed 4 bases from V and 3 bases from J; junction bases left unmatched: 0. This CDR3 has 13 residues. The CDR3 nucleotides are TGTGCCAGCAGTTGGGACAGGGGCTACGAGCAGTACTTC. Translating gives CASSWDRGYEQYF.

This clone is a singleton in its sample. This chain links TRBV21-1 with TRBJ1-1. TRBV21-1 is deemed a pseudogene. The CDR3 totals 14 residues. The CDR3 here is CASSPMSGQTEAFF. The CDR3 bases are TGTGCCAGCAGCCCCATGAGCGGGCAGACTGAAGCTTTCTTT.

J is TRBJ2-5 and V is TRBV28; TRBD1 or TRBD2 may be the D gene (6 bases each). The V end was cut by 2 bases, the J end by 5 bases, with 9 bases between. Germline CDR1 and CDR2: MDHEN and SYDVKM. The CDR3 covers 13 residues. This CDR3 reads CASSLTGRETQYF. CDR3 DNA sequence: TGTGCCAGCAGTTTAACAGGGAGGGAGACCCAGTACTTC.

The chain couples TRBV2 to TRBJ2-7; D unresolved. Trimming shortened V by 10 bases and J by 2 bases, and 21 bases separated the two germline ends. The CDR3 length is 15 residues. Germline lookup yields CDR1 SNHLY and CDR2 FYNNEI. CDR3 amino acids: CATLQAQIGPYEQYF. The CDR3 DNA is TGTGCCACCCTACAAGCCCAAATTGGCCCCTACGAGCAGTACTTC.

The rearrangement links TRBV2 to TRBJ2-7; D perhaps matches TRBD2 (5 bases). Trimming cost V 8 bases and J 6 bases, with 23 bases left between them. There are 15 residues in the CDR3. Germline V gene sequence: CDR1 SNHLY, CDR2 FYNNEI. The CDR3 DNA sequence: TGTGCCAGCGTCGTCACCGGGATCACCACCGGCGAGCAGTACTTC. Translation gives CASVVTGITTGEQYF.

The DNA of the CDR3 is TGCAGCGTCAACCGGGGAAACCAAGAGACCCAGTACTTC. It yields the protein CSVNRGNQETQYF. The chain combines TRBV29-1 with TRBJ2-5, with D possibly matching TRBD2 (5 bases). V was trimmed by 6 bases and J by 0 bases, leaving 11 bases between them. Germline CDR1 reads SQVTM; CDR2 reads ANQGSEA. The CDR3 sequence is 13 residues long.

The J gene is TRBJ2-7, the V gene TRBV4-1, with 11 bases lining up with TRBD2. With V trimmed by 3 bases and J by 3 bases, 7 bases remained unmatched. Germline V gene lookup returns CDR1 MGHRA and CDR2 YSYEKL. CDR3 length equals 16 residues. CDR3 bases: TGCGCCAGCAGCCACGCCATAGCGGGAGGGAGCTACGAGCAGTACTTC. It specifies CASSHAIAGGSYEQYF.

The chain is built from TRBV7-2 and TRBJ2-3; a possible D gene is TRBD2 (6 bases). The ends were cut back, 1 base at V and 7 bases at J, with 15 bases in the middle. Germline-derived CDR1 and CDR2 are SGHTA and FQGNSA. The CDR3 contains 15 residues. CDR3 amino acids: CASSLVDYEGNTQYF. CDR3 nucleotide sequence: TGTGCCAGCAGCTTAGTGGACTACGAGGGGAATACGCAGTATTTT.

This chain uses TRBV2 with TRBJ1-5, with 7 bases lining up with TRBD1. The CDR3 totals 15 residues. Germline CDR1 SNHLY, CDR2 FYNNEI. J was trimmed by 2 bases and V by 6 bases; bases with no gene match: 7. CDR3 sequence reads: CASRVDRVRNQPQHF. CDR3 coding DNA: TGTGCCAGCAGGGTAGACAGGGTGCGCAATCAGCCCCAGCATTTT.

The V gene is TRBV6-1, the J gene TRBJ2-7; D is possibly TRBD1 or TRBD2 (5 bases each). Germline V gene lookup returns CDR1 MNHNS and CDR2 SASEGT. The CDR3 consists of 17 residues. V lost 1 base and J lost 3, with 19 bases in between. The chain's CDR3 is CASSEGGLVGPNYEQYF. The DNA for the CDR3 is TGTGCCAGCAGTGAAGGGGGGTTGGTCGGACCAAACTACGAGCAGTACTTC.

The chain recombines TRBV30 with TRBJ2-1; tentative D call: TRBD2 (6 bases). CDR1 GTSNPN and CDR2 SVGIG come from the germline V gene (reference sequence). Between the trimmed V and J ends, which lost 4 bases and 9 bases, there was a span of 10 bases. There are 11 residues in the CDR3. The CDR3 DNA is TGTGCCTGGACCGGAGCGGGTGAGCAGTTCTTC. This codes for CAWTGAGEQFF.